The TCR beta chain described here comes from a study of blood T cell repertoires in COVID-19. Study details: There were acute and convalescent COVID-19 samples, and they came from the United States, Italy and Spain. Sources were T cells, B-cell-depleted T cells, or PBMCs; the material itself was cDNA or gDNA.

Germline V gene lookup returns CDR1 SGHNT and CDR2 YYREEE (reference sequence). The CDR3 runs 15 residues. V shed 2 bases and J shed 5 bases, with 16 bases lying between them. Original analysis: Nucleated cell counts were estimated from reference gene primer amplification. The data were produced by immunoSEQ multiplex PCR, yet TCRdb's version contains in-frame clones alone and is incomplete. Clonal size and the V and J genes are those of that table, whereas D and trimming came from the DNA. The repertoire has about 130,000 clones, approximately 82% of them found once; the top ten carry 12%. The genes are TRBV5-4 and TRBJ2-5, with D perhaps matching TRBD1 (6 bases). Sequencing was performed on peripheral blood. This sequence was found in a man in his fifties or sixties with acute or convalescent COVID-19. The CDR3 nucleotides read TGTGCCAGCAGCTTAGGGTCAGGGGCGGGTGAGACCCAGTACTTC. Translation: CASSLGSGAGETQYF.